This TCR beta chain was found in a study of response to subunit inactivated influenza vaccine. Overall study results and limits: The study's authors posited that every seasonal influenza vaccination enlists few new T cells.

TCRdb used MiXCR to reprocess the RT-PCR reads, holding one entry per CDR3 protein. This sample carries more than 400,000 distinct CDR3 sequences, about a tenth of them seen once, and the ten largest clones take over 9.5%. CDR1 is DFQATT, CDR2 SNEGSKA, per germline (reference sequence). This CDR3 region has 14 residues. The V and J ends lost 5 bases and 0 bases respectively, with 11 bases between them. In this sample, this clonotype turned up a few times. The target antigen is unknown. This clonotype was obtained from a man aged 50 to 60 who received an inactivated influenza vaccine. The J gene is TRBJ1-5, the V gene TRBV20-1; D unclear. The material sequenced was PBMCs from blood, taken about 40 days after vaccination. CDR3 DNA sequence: TGCAGTGCTCGGGCCATCTATAGCAATCAGCCCCAGCATTTT. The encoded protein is CSARAIYSNQPQHF.